These T cell receptor beta chains were read from a single sample in a study of cytomegalovirus exposure and HLA in healthy donors. Sequencing was performed with immunoSEQ multiplex PCR; in TCRdb, only in-frame clones are kept and a portion is missing. The table has approximately 84,000 clones, 60% to 80% seen once. The source material was PBMCs. All receptors come from a middle-aged man in good health and CMV-seronegative. CDR3s include the opening cysteine and the closing phenylalanine or tryptophan. D genes are given only for firm matches. Clone sizes are given selectively: once, few, many, or a class where the clone is expanded.

D gene,J gene,V gene,clone size,CDR3 protein,CDR3 DNA
TRBD1,TRBJ1-2,TRBV7-8,once,CASSSRDRVDGYTF,TGTGCCAGCAGCTCCCGGGACAGGGTCGATGGCTACACCTTC
.,TRBJ1-1,TRBV5-1,.,CASSLPGLTRGSYMNTEAFF,TGCGCCAGCAGCTTACCCGGACTAACTAGGGGCAGCTACATGAACACTGAAGCTTTCTTT
.,TRBJ1-5,TRBV28,.,CASSPPWGHQPQHF,TGTGCCAGCAGTCCCCCGTGGGGCCATCAGCCCCAGCATTTT
.,TRBJ2-7,TRBV5-1,.,CASSSTDYEQYF,TGCGCCAGCAGCTCGACAGACTACGAGCAGTACTTC
TRBD2,TRBJ2-3,TRBV5-1,few,CASRPTAGSTDTQYF,TGCGCCAGCAGGCCTACAGCGGGGAGCACAGATACGCAGTATTTT
TRBD2,TRBJ2-1,TRBV5-5,.,CASSSGGGKLYNEQFF,TGTGCCAGCAGCTCCGGGGGGGGGAAACTCTACAATGAGCAGTTCTTC
TRBD1,TRBJ2-7,TRBV5-1,.,CASSFDYRDRVREQYF,TGCGCCAGCAGCTTCGACTACCGGGACAGGGTGAGGGAGCAGTACTTC
.,TRBJ2-7,TRBV29-1,once,CSVDQSGDEQYF,TGCAGCGTTGATCAATCAGGGGACGAGCAGTACTTC
.,TRBJ1-5,TRBV5-8,.,CASSSGNSNQPQHF,TGTGCCAGCAGCAGCGGCAATAGCAATCAGCCCCAGCATTTT
.,TRBJ1-6,TRBV5-6,.,CASSLDSLSPLHF,TGTGCCAGCAGCTTGGACAGTTTGTCCCCCCTCCACTTT
.,TRBJ2-5,TRBV21-1,few,CASSNGQGALETQYF,TGTGCCAGCAGCAATGGACAGGGGGCCTTAGAGACCCAGTACTTC
TRBD1,TRBJ1-2,TRBV10-3,.,CAISEQGGINYGYTF,TGTGCCATCAGTGAACAGGGGGGGATTAACTATGGCTACACCTTC
.,TRBJ2-7,TRBV29-1,.,CSVEGRVGEQYF,TGCAGCGTTGAGGGCAGGGTCGGCGAGCAGTACTTC
.,TRBJ2-5,TRBV4-2,.,CASSQRGQETQYF,TGTGCCAGCAGCCAGCGGGGCCAAGAGACCCAGTACTTC
.,TRBJ1-3,TRBV2,.,CASSVAGAPGNTIYF,TGTGCCAGCAGTGTAGCGGGGGCCCCTGGAAACACCATATATTTT
TRBD2,TRBJ2-4,TRBV7-6,.,CASSRRLAGGAKNIQYF,TGTGCCAGCAGCCGAAGACTAGCGGGAGGGGCCAAAAACATTCAGTACTTC
TRBD1,TRBJ2-7,TRBV7-3,many,CASSFSTGQGETYEQYF,TGTGCCAGCAGCTTTTCGACAGGACAGGGGGAGACCTACGAGCAGTACTTC
TRBD1,TRBJ2-3,TRBV7-9,.,CASSLVRDRGPSTDTQYF,TGTGCCAGCAGCTTAGTTCGGGACAGGGGGCCCAGCACAGATACGCAGTATTTT
TRBD1,TRBJ1-4,TRBV7-9,.,CASSTRDRNEKLFF,TGTGCCAGCAGCACCCGGGACAGAAATGAAAAACTGTTTTTT
TRBD1,TRBJ1-2,TRBV28,.,CASTSGQGLLLPNYGYTF,TGTGCCAGCACCTCTGGACAGGGCCTCCTTCTGCCTAACTATGGCTACACCTTC
.,TRBJ2-6,TRBV15,.,CASSSRDSGANVLTF,TGTGCCTCCTCGAGCAGGGACTCTGGGGCCAACGTCCTGACTTTC
.,TRBJ1-2,TRBV4-2,.,CASSQGDTLNYGYTF,TGTGCCAGCAGCCAAGGGGACACCCTAAACTATGGCTACACCTTC
TRBD2,TRBJ2-3,TRBV30,.,CAWKRSTSGSTDTQYF,TGTGCCTGGAAAAGGTCCACTAGCGGGAGCACAGATACGCAGTATTTT
TRBD2,TRBJ2-1,TRBV5-4,.,CASSIKRETYNEQFF,TGTGCCAGCAGCATAAAGCGGGAGACCTACAATGAGCAGTTCTTC
TRBD1,TRBJ1-2,TRBV28,.,CASSLGGQTAIYGYTF,TGTGCCAGCAGTTTAGGGGGACAGACTGCCATCTATGGCTACACCTTC
.,TRBJ2-1,TRBV5-4,.,CASSLEGDYNEQFF,TGTGCCAGCAGCTTGGAAGGGGACTACAATGAGCAGTTCTTC
TRBD1,TRBJ1-5,TRBV30,.,CAWTSGGSQPQHF,TGTGCCTGGACTTCAGGGGGCAGTCAGCCCCAGCATTTT
.,TRBJ1-5,TRBV19,few,CASSGVRDSNQPQHF,TGTGCCAGTAGTGGGGTCAGGGATAGCAATCAGCCCCAGCATTTT
TRBD2,TRBJ2-5,TRBV4-1,.,CASSQFLAGDRETQYF,TGCGCCAGCAGCCAATTTTTAGCGGGGGATCGGGAGACCCAGTACTTC
TRBD1,TRBJ2-7,TRBV4-1,.,CASSQLDRGSYEQYF,TGCGCCAGCAGCCAACTGGACAGGGGATCCTACGAGCAGTACTTC
TRBD1,TRBJ2-7,TRBV7-9,.,CASSSVSGTGLYEQYF,TGTGCCAGCAGCAGTGTCTCCGGGACAGGGTTATACGAGCAGTACTTC
TRBD1,TRBJ2-7,TRBV13,.,CASSRGSTGTTYEQYF,TGTGCCAGCAGCCGCGGCTCGACAGGGACAACCTACGAGCAGTACTTC
TRBD2,TRBJ2-7,TRBV4-1,.,CASSPIAGGTYEQYF,TGCGCCAGCAGCCCCATAGCGGGGGGTACCTACGAGCAGTACTTC
TRBD1,TRBJ2-2,TRBV11-2,.,CASSATGGEAGELFF,TGTGCCAGCAGCGCCACAGGGGGAGAGGCCGGGGAGCTGTTTTTT
.,TRBJ1-2,TRBV5-5,few,CASSLGQASSYGYTF,TGTGCCAGCAGCTTGGGCCAGGCCAGCTCCTATGGCTACACCTTC
TRBD1,TRBJ1-1,TRBV30,few,CAWSRKTGTTEAFF,TGTGCCTGGAGCCGAAAGACAGGGACCACTGAAGCTTTCTTT
TRBD1,TRBJ1-2,TRBV27,.,CASSYGTGVGYTF,TGTGCCAGCAGTTACGGGACAGGGGTTGGCTACACCTTC
.,TRBJ1-5,TRBV7-9,few,CASSLLSSNQPQHF,TGTGCCAGCAGCTTGCTCAGTAGCAATCAGCCCCAGCATTTT
.,TRBJ2-6,TRBV7-3,few,CASSTPVPGANVLTF,TGTGCCAGCAGCACTCCGGTCCCAGGGGCCAACGTCCTGACTTTC